The 10 T cell receptor beta chains below come from one sample, sequenced in a study of regulatory T cells in long-lasting Graves disease. Stated time point: persistent/refractory GD, antithyroid drugs over 5 years with positive TRAb. The TCR library was made from RNA extracted from PBMCs. Combining iRepertoire HTBI primers with Arm-PCR of CDR3 regions, the authors built TCR beta libraries. Each CDR3 protein is one row after TCRdb ran MiXCR on the multiplex PCR reads. Of 300,000 to 350,000 distinct CDR3 sequences in the sample, about 20% were seen once. The starting material was peripheral blood mononuclear cells (PBMCs), obtained when the disease was refractory, from a patient treated with antithyroid drugs. These receptors originate from a female donor with Graves disease.

This chain links TRBV6-1 with TRBJ1-1; D uncertain. V dropped 6 bases and J dropped 4 bases, with 9 bases sitting between them. The CDR3 runs 12 residues. The germline gives CDR1 MNHNS, CDR2 SASEGT. The CDR3 spells CASRGASTEAFF. The CDR3 region has the DNA TGTGCCAGCAGGGGCGCCTCCACTGAAGCTTTCTTT.

This clonotype was picked up a small number of times. The rearrangement links TRBV7-9 to TRBJ2-7, with 9 bases lining up with TRBD1. Germline loops: CDR1 SEHNR, CDR2 FQNEAQ (reference sequence). The J segment lost 1 base and the V segment lost 5 bases, leaving 6 bases of the junction unmatched. CDR3 length: 15 amino acids. CDR3 bases: TGTGCCAGCAGCAACGCGGGACAGGGATCCTACGAGCAGTACTTC. This translates into CASSNAGQGSYEQYF.

Concerning this clonotype: One end of the junction does not line up with germline, which may come from a read error. The chain couples TRBV7-9 to TRBJ2-5; D not certain. Germline assignment: CDR1 SEHNR and CDR2 FQNEAQ (reference sequence). CDR3 length: 14 residues. CDR3 bases: TGTGCCAACAGCTCACGGACGTCCAAAGAGACCCAGTACTTC. Translation gives CANSSRTSKETQYF. The variable domain in full, completed from reference TRBV7-9 and TRBJ2-5, reads DTGVSQNPRHKITKRGQNVTFRCDPISEHNRLYWYRQTLGQGPEFLTYFQNEAQLEKSRLLSDRFSAERPKGSFSTLEIQRTEQGDSAMYLCANSSRTSKETQYFGPGTRLLVL.

The chain employs TRBV20-1 and TRBJ1-3; D is undetermined. Between the trimmed V and J ends, which lost 2 bases and 0 bases, there was a span of 11 bases. CDR1 is DFQATT and CDR2 is SNEGSKA in the germline V gene (reference sequence). This CDR3 has 15 amino acids. The DNA for the CDR3 is TGCAGTGCTAGACTTCGTTGGATCTCTGGAAACACCATATATTTT. Protein product: CSARLRWISGNTIYF.

The sample holds a few counts of this clonotype. V gene TRBV20-1 combines with J gene TRBJ1-6; D uncertain. Germline V CDR1 and CDR2: DFQATT, SNEGSKA (reference sequence). Trimming removed 5 bases at V and 6 bases at J, with 11 bases between. The CDR3 covers 13 residues. The CDR3 here is CSALRAGNSPLHF. Here the CDR3 DNA reads TGCAGTGCTCTCCGGGCCGGTAATTCACCCCTCCACTTT.

The genes are TRBV11-3 and TRBJ2-2; 10 bases match TRBD1. Trimming removed 3 bases from V and 0 bases from J; junction bases left unmatched: 4. The germline CDR1 and CDR2 sequences are SGHNT and YENEEA. The CDR3 is 17 residues long. CDR3 nucleotides: TGTGCCAGCAGCTTTCCGGACAGGGGGGCGAACACCGGGGAGCTGTTTTTT. This gives the protein CASSFPDRGANTGELFF.

The table lists this clonotype with a few counts. The rearrangement links TRBV7-2 to TRBJ2-7; weak D call: TRBD1 (5 bases). The CDR3 totals 16 residues. Trimming left V 5 bases short and J 3 bases short, with 20 bases between. Per germline, CDR1 SGHTA and CDR2 FQGNSA. Here the CDR3 reads CASSQESRAMGYEQYF. CDR3 in DNA: TGTGCCAGCAGCCAAGAGTCCAGGGCGATGGGCTACGAGCAGTACTTC.

This clonotype has a handful of counts. The V gene is TRBV7-8, the J gene TRBJ1-2; D is perhaps TRBD1 (5 bases). Trimming took off 4 bases at V and 4 bases at J, with 13 bases between the two ends. Per the germline V gene, CDR1 is SGHVS and CDR2 is FQNEAQ. The CDR3 runs 14 residues. DNA of the CDR3: TGTGCCAGCAGCTGGGGAGGGGCAACCTATGGCTACACCTTC. Amino acid sequence: CASSWGGATYGYTF.

This clonotype was seen ten or more times. The V call is TRBV28, the J call TRBJ1-2; 11 nucleotides align to TRBD1. CDR1 MDHEN and CDR2 SYDVKM come from the germline V gene. This CDR3 is built from 14 residues. V dropped 4 bases and J dropped 8; count of bases not matched to a gene: 6. CDR3: CASSSTGQGEGYTF. CDR3 bases: TGTGCCAGCAGTTCGACGGGACAGGGGGAAGGCTACACCTTC.

This clonotype was seen many times. The V gene is TRBV10-3, the J gene TRBJ2-5; D not resolved. The CDR3 has 10 residues. Germline CDR1 ENHRY, CDR2 SYGVKD. Trimming pared 8 bases from V and 2 bases from J, leaving 3 bases between. The CDR3 nucleotides read TGTGCCATCGGACAAGAGACCCAGTACTTC. This encodes CAIGQETQYF.